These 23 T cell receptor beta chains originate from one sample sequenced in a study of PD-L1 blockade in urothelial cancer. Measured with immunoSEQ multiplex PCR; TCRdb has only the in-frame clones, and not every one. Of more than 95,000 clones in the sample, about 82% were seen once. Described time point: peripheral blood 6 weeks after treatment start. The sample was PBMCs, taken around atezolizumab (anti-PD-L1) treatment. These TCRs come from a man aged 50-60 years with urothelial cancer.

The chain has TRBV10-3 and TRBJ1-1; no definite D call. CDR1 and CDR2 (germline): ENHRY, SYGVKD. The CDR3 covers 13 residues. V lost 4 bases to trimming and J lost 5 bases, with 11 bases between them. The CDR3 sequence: CAISAGLRTEAFF. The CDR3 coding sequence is TGTGCCATCAGTGCGGGTCTGAGGACTGAAGCTTTCTTT.

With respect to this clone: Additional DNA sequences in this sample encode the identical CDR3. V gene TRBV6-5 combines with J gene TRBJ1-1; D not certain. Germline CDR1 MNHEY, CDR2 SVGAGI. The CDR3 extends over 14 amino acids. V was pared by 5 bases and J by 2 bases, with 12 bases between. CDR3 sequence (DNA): TGTGCCAGCAGTCCAGGCCTTTACAACACTGAAGCTTTCTTT. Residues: CASSPGLYNTEAFF.

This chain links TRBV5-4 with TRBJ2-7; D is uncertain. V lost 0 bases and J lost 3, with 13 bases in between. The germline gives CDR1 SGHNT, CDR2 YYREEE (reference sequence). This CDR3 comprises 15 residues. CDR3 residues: CASSLDAGSFYEQYF. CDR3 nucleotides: TGTGCCAGCAGCTTGGATGCAGGTTCCTTCTACGAGCAGTACTTC. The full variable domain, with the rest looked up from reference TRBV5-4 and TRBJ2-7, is ETGVTQSPTHLIKTRGQQVTLRCSSQSGHNTVSWYQQALGQGPQFIFQYYREEENGRGNFPPRFSGLQFPNYSSELNVNALELDDSALYLCASSLDAGSFYEQYFGPGTRLTVT.

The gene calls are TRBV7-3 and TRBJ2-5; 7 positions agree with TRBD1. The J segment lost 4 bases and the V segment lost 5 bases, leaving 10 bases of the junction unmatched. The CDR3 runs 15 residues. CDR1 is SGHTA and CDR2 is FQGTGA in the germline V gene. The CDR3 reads CASSLGVTGLETQYF. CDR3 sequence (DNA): TGTGCCAGCAGCCTGGGAGTGACAGGGTTAGAGACCCAGTACTTC.

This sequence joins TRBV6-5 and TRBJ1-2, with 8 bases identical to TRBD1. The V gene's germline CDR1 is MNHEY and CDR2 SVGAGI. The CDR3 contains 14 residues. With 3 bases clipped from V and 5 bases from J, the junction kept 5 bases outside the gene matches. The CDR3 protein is CASSYTGGRYGYTF. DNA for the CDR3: TGTGCCAGCAGTTATACAGGGGGGAGGTATGGCTACACCTTC.

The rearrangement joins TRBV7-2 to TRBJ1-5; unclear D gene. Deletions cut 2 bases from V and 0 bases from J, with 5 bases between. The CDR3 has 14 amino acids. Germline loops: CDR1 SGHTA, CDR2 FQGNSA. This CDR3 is CASSLTSSNQPQHF. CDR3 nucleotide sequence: TGTGCCAGCAGCTTAACCAGTAGCAATCAGCCCCAGCATTTT.

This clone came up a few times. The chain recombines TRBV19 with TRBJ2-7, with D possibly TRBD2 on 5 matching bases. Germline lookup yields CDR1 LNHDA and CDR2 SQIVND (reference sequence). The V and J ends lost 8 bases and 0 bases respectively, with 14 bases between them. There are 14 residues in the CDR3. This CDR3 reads CASGPQRPSYEQYF. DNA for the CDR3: TGTGCCAGTGGCCCGCAGCGGCCCTCCTACGAGCAGTACTTC. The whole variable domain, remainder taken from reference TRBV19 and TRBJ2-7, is DGGITQSPKYLFRKEGQNVTLSCEQNLNHDAMYWYRQDPGQGLRLIYYSQIVNDFQKGDIAEGYSVSREKKESFPLTVTSAQKNPTAFYLCASGPQRPSYEQYFGPGTRLTVT.

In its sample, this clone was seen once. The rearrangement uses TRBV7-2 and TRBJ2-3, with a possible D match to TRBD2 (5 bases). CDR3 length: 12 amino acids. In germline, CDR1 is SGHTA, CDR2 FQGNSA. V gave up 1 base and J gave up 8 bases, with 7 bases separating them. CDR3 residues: CASSLEGGTQYF. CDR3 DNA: TGTGCCAGCAGCTTAGAAGGAGGTACGCAGTATTTT.

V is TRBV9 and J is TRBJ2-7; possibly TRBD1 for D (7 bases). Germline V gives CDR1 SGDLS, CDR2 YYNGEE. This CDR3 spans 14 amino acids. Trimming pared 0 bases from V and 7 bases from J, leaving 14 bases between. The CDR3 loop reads CASSVGQGGSEQYF. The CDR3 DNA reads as TGTGCCAGCAGCGTAGGACAGGGAGGTTCGGAGCAGTACTTC. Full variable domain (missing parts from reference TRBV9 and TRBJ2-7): DSGVTQTPKHLITATGQRVTLRCSPRSGDLSVYWYQQSLDQGLQFLIQYYNGEERAKGNILERFSAQQFPDLHSELNLSSLELGDSALYFCASSVGQGGSEQYFGPGTRLTVT.

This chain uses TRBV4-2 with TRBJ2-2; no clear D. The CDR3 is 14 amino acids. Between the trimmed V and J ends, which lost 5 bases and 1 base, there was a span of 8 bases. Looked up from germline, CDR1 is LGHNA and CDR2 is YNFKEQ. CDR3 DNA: TGTGCCAGCAGCAGTGGGCGGAACACCGGGGAGCTGTTTTTT. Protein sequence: CASSSGRNTGELFF.

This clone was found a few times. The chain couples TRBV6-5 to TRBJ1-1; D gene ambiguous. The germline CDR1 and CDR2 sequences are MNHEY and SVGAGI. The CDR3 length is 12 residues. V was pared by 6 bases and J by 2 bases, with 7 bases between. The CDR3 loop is CASRLTNTEAFF. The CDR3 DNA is TGTGCCAGCAGGTTGACTAACACTGAAGCTTTCTTT.

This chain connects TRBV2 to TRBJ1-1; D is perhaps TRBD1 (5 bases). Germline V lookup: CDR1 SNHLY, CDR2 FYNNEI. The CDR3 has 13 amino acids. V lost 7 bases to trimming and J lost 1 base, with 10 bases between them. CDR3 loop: CASNYRRNTEAFF. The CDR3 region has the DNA TGTGCCAGCAATTACAGGAGGAACACTGAAGCTTTCTTT.

CDR3 in amino acids: CASWDRELGGYTF. The CDR3 coding sequence is TGTGCCAGTTGGGACAGGGAATTAGGTGGCTACACCTTC. The V and J genes are TRBV19 and TRBJ1-2; 9 bases match TRBD1. The CDR3 covers 13 residues. V lost 8 bases, J lost 7 bases, and 8 bases stayed unmatched. The V gene's germline CDR1 is LNHDA and CDR2 SQIVND (reference sequence).

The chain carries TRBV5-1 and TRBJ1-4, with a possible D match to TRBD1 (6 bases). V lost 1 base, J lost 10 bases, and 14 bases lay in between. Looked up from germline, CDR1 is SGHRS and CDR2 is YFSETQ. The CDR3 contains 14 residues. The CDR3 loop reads CASSLKGDQGKLFF. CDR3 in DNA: TGCGCCAGCAGCTTGAAGGGGGATCAGGGAAAACTGTTTTTT.

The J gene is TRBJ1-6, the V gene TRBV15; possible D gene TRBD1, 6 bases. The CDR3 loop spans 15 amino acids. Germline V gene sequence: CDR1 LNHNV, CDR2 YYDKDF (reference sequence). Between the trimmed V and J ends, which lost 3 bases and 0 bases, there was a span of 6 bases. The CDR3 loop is CATSRDSSYNSPLHF. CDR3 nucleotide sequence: TGTGCCACCAGCAGGGACAGCTCCTATAATTCACCCCTCCACTTT.

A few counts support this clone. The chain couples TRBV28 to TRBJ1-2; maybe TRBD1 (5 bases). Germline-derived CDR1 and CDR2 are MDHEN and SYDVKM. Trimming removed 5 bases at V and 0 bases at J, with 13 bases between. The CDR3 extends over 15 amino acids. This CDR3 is CASSPRTSSNYGYTF. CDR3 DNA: TGTGCCAGCAGTCCACGGACAAGTTCTAACTATGGCTACACCTTC.

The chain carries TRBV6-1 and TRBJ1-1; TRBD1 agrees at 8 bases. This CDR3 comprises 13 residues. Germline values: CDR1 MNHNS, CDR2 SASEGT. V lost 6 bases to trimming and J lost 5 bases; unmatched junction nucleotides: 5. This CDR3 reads CASRDREDTEAFF. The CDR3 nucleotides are TGTGCCAGCAGGGACAGGGAAGATACTGAAGCTTTCTTT.

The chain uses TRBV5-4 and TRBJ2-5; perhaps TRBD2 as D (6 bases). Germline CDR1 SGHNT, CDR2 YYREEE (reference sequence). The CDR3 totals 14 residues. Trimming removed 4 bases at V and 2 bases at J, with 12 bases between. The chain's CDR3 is CASSRPGLQETQYF. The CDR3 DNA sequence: TGTGCCAGCAGCCGGCCGGGACTTCAAGAGACCCAGTACTTC.

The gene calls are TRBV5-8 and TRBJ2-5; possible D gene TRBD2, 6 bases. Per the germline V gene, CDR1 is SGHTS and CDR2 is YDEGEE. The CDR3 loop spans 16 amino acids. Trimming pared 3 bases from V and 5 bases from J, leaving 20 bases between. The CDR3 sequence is CASSSGDHLGGETQYF. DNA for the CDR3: TGTGCCAGCAGCTCCGGGGACCACCTAGGAGGGGAGACCCAGTACTTC.

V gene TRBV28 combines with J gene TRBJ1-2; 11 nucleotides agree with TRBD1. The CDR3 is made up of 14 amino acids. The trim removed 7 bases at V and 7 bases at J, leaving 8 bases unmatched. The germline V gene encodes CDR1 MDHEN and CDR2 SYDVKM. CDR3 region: CASTTGQGAGGYTF. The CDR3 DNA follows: TGTGCCAGCACTACCGGACAGGGGGCGGGTGGCTACACCTTC.

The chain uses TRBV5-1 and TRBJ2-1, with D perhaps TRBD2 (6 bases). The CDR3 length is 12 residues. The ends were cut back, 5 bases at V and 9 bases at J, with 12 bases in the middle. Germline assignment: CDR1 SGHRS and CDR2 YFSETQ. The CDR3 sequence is CASSGLMGEQFF. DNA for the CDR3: TGCGCCAGCAGTGGACTAATGGGTGAGCAGTTCTTC.

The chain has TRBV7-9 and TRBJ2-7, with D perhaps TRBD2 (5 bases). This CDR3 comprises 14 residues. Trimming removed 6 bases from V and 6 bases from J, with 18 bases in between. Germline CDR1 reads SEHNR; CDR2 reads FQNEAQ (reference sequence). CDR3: CASRRETSEGEQYF. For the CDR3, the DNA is TGTGCCAGCAGACGAGAAACTTCCGAGGGCGAGCAGTACTTC. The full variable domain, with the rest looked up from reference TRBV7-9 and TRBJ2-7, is DTGVSQNPRHKITKRGQNVTFRCDPISEHNRLYWYRQTLGQGPEFLTYFQNEAQLEKSRLLSDRFSAERPKGSFSTLEIQRTEQGDSAMYLCASRRETSEGEQYFGPGTRLTVT.

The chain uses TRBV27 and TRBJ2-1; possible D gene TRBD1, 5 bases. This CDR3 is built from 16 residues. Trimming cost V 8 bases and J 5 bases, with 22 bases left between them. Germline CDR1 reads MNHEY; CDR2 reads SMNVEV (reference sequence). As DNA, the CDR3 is TGTGCCAGCTCGCGATCCTTTCATGGGGCCCACAATGAGCAGTTCTTC. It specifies CASSRSFHGAHNEQFF.